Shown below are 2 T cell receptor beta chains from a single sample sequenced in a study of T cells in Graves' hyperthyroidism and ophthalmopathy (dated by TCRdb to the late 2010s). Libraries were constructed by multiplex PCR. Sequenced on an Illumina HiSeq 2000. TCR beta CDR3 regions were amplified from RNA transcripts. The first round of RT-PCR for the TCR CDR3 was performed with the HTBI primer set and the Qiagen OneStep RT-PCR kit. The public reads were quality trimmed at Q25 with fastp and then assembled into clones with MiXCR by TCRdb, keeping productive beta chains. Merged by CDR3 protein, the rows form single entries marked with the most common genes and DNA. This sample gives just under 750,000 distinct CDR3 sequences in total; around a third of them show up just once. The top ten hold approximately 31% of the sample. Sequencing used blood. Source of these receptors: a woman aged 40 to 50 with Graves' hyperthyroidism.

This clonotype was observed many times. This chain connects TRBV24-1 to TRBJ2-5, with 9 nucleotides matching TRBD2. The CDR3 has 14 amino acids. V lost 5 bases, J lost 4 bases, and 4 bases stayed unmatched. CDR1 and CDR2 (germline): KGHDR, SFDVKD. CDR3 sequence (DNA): TGTGCCACCAGTGGGACTAGCGATGGAGAGACCCAGTACTTC. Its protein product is CATSGTSDGETQYF.

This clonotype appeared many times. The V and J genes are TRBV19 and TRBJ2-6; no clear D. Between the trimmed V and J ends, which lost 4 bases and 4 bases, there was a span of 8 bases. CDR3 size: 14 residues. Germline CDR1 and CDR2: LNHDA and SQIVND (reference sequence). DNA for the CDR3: TGTGCCAGTAGTAGCCGAACCGGGGCCAACGTCCTGACTTTC. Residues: CASSSRTGANVLTF.